Included here is one TCR beta chain sequence, with context. This record comes from a study of blood T cell repertoires in COVID-19. Study details: COVID-19 samples, acute and convalescent, were from the United States, Italy and Spain. PBMCs, B-cell-depleted T cells, or T cells provided the cDNA or gDNA that made up the material.

Original data processing: Estimation of nucleated cell counts relied on the amplification of reference gene primers. The method was immunoSEQ multiplex PCR; TCRdb's version includes in-frame clones alone and lacks a portion of them. V and J calls and clone size are given by that table; D and trimming were obtained from the DNA. The table has approximately 90,000 clones, about 85% seen once. The sample taken for sequencing was peripheral blood. This sequence originates from a man at least 80 years old with acute or convalescent COVID-19.

The CDR3 loop reads CASSDPGRAATNEQFF. CDR3 coding DNA: TGTGCCAGCAGTGACCCCGGGAGGGCCGCGACCAATGAGCAGTTCTTC. The chain joins TRBV6-4 to TRBJ2-1; 8 bases map to TRBD2. Germline CDR1 and CDR2: MRHNA and SNTAGT. Losses at the gene ends were 2 bases for V and 6 bases for J; bases not matched to a gene: 9. The CDR3 length is 16 residues.